Listed here is a single T cell receptor (beta chain). This sample is drawn from a study of cytomegalovirus exposure and HLA in healthy donors. CDR1 LNHDA and CDR2 SQIVND come from the germline V gene (reference sequence). Trimming removed 7 bases at V and 6 bases at J, with 25 bases between. CDR3 length equals 17 residues. Vbeta (60) and Jbeta (13) primers were used in the PCR. Measured with immunoSEQ multiplex PCR; TCRdb has only the in-frame clones, and not every one. Of some 170,000 clones listed, roughly four fifths were seen once; the top ten hold just under 5%. V usage is TRBV19 and J usage is TRBJ1-5; no firm D call. Material for sequencing was PBMCs. The sequence was obtained from a woman aged 18 to 35 in good health and CMV-seropositive. CDR3 in amino acids: CASTTNWARSRPQPQHF. The DNA of the CDR3 is TGTGCCAGTACTACGAACTGGGCCCGGTCTCGACCTCAGCCCCAGCATTTT.